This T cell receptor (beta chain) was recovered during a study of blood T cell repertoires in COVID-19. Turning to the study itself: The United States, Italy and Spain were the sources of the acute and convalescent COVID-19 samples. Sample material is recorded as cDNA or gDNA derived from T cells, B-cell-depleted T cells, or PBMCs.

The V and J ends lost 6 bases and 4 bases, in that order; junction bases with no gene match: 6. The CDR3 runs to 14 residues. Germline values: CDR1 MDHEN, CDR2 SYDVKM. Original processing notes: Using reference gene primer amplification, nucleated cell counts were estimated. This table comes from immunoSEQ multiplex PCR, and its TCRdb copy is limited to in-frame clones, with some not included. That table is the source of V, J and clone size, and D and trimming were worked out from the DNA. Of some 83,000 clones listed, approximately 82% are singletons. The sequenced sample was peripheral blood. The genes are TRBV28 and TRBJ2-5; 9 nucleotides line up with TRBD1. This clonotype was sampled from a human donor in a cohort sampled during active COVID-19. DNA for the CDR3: TGTGCCAGCAGAGAACAGGGGGCATTAGAGACCCAGTACTTC. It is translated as CASREQGALETQYF.